This paragraph covers one T cell receptor beta chain sequence. Antigen: not known. Repertoires were generated with immunoSEQ multiplex PCR, while TCRdb's copy carries only in-frame clones and drops some. The profile shows some 140,000 clones, 92% of them singletons. From germline, CDR1 is SGHRS and CDR2 YFSETQ. Trimming stripped 2 bases from V and 4 bases from J, with 8 bases between. The length of the CDR3 is 13 residues. The data derive from a study of T cell responses to AZD1222 COVID-19 vaccine. Study findings and constraints: Rises in breadth and depth of Spike-specific TCRs came after two AZD1222 doses.

The clonotype was recovered from an adult in good health. The sequencing used peripheral blood, collected on day 0 of AZD1222 vaccination. The chain uses TRBV5-1 and TRBJ2-3; D uncertain. The CDR3 protein is CASSFSIADTQYF. The CDR3 DNA sequence: TGCGCCAGCAGCTTTAGCATTGCAGATACGCAGTATTTT. Looking up the rest from reference TRBV5-1 and TRBJ2-3 gives the full variable domain: KAGVTQTPRYLIKTRGQQVTLSCSPISGHRSVSWYQQTPGQGLQFLFEYFSETQRNKGNFPGRFSGRQFSNSRSEMNVSTLELGDSALYLCASSFSIADTQYFGPGTRLTVL.